What follows is one T cell receptor (beta chain) and its context. This clonotype appeared many times. Its antigen remains undetermined. No much larger clone exists at a distance of one base, and base qualities are not known. The sample is drawn from a study of CD8 T cells in ankylosing spondylitis (TCRdb year 2017). Some background on the complete study: To find TCR variants linked to disease, the study profiled T cell receptor beta repertoires in ankylosing spondylitis patients and healthy donors. In total, the full study cohort was made up of 95 to 110 healthy donors and 25 ankylosing spondylitis patients. Peripheral blood was sampled, and synovial fluid was also collected from ankylosing spondylitis patients.

The reads were generated on an Illumina HiSeq 2500. TCR beta libraries were prepared by quantitative 5'-RACE with molecular barcodes. Turning to the authors' computational methods: Disease-linked TCR variants were identified with a new computational method built on a probabilistic model of VDJ rearrangement. TCRdb itself trimmed the public reads at Q25 with fastp, ran MiXCR and retained productive beta chains. Rows are combined by CDR3 protein, so each entry shows the most common genes and DNA. TCRdb's processing, not the authors', yielded these V and J calls. The sample table holds roughly 180,000 distinct CDR3 sequences, of which 10% to 15% were seen once. The top ten hold roughly 9.6% of the sample. General conclusions and limits of the study: In peripheral blood, the disease-linked clones were found at relatively low frequencies and had a CD8+ phenotype. A TCR beta motif of eight highly homologous amino acid variants appeared characteristic of blood from ankylosing spondylitis patients. The disease-linked clones were reported as significantly enriched in matched synovial fluid samples from ankylosing spondylitis patients. Some TCR beta motif variants had previously been reported in synovial fluid and blood of reactive arthritis patients, which suggested common disease-initiation mechanisms.

The receptor's source is a female donor with ankylosing spondylitis or in good health (not recorded which). Input material: blood, either unsorted or a sorted T cell fraction (not recorded which).

The nucleotides read TGTGCCAGCAGTGCCCAAGACTCCCCCTCCTACGAGCAGTACTTC. Translation gives CASSAQDSPSYEQYF. The V and J segments used are TRBV5-8 and TRBJ2-7, with the D gene uncertain. The germline V gene encodes CDR1 SGHTS and CDR2 YDEGEE. The CDR3 runs 15 residues from the cysteine to the phenylalanine. Solely the CDR3 DNA is kept, with 45 bases framed from the first base. V is pared back by 5 bases and J by 0 bases, with 15 bases lying between the germline termini.